Described below is a single T cell receptor (beta chain) sequence and its context. Its antigen is still unknown. TCRdb's copy holds only in-frame clones and misses some; the assay was immunoSEQ multiplex PCR. Altogether under 85,000 clones are present, around 83% being singletons, with the ten largest covering roughly 8%. The data are from a study of OX40 agonist ivuxolimab in advanced cancers. Germline V gene data show CDR1 as LGHNA and CDR2 as YNFKEQ. CDR3 length equals 15 residues. The ends were cut back, 0 bases at V and 2 bases at J, with 9 bases in the middle. The study, taken as a whole, reports: Expanded peripheral T cell antigen specificity was not determined.

Sequenced material: CD4+ or CD8+ T cells sorted from blood, taken in a trial of the OX40 agonist ivuxolimab. The rearrangement links TRBV4-2 to TRBJ2-3; D unclear. This receptor was identified in an adult with an advanced solid tumor such as melanoma, head and neck, liver or kidney cancer. As DNA, the CDR3 is TGTGCCAGCAGCCAAGATATCAGGCCCACAGATACGCAGTATTTT. It yields the protein CASSQDIRPTDTQYF.